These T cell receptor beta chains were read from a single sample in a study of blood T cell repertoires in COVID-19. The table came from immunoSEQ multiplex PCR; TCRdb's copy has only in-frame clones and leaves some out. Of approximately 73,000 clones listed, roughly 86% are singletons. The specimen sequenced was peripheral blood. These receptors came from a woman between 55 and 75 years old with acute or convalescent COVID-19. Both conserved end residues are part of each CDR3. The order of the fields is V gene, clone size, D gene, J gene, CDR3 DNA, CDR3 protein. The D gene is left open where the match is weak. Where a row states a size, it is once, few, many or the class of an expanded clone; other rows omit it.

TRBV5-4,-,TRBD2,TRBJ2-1,TGTGCCAGCAGCCCCCTCGCGGGGGGATACAATGAGCAGTTCTTC,CASSPLAGGYNEQFF
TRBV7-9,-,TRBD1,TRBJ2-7,TGTGCCAGCACCCTTGGGACAGGGGGCTACGAGCAGTACTTC,CASTLGTGGYEQYF
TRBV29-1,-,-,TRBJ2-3,TGCAGCGTTGAATGGGGGCTTCGCACAGATACGCAGTATTTT,CSVEWGLRTDTQYF
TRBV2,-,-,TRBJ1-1,TGTGCCACCCGGGGGGGGAGAGGCACTGAAGCTTTCTTT,CATRGGRGTEAFF
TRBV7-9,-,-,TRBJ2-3,TGTGCCAGCAGCTTAGTAGGGGCTTTGGATACGCAGTATTTT,CASSLVGALDTQYF
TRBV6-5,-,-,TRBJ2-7,TGTGCCAGCAGTTTAGGACACCCGAACTACGAGCAGTACTTC,CASSLGHPNYEQYF
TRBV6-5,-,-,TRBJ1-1,TGTGCCAGCAGTACCCTGCGGAACACTGAAGCTTTCTTT,CASSTLRNTEAFF
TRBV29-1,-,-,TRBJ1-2,TGCAGCGTGGGGGAGGGACGGAGCTATGGCTACACCTTC,CSVGEGRSYGYTF
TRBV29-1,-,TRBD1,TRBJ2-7,TGCAGCGTTAAAAGTCAACAGGGGGGTTACGAGCAGTACTTC,CSVKSQQGGYEQYF
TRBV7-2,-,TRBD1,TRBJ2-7,TGTGCCAGCAGCCAGGGACAGGGAACCGAGCAGTACTTC,CASSQGQGTEQYF
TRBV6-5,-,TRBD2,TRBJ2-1,TGTGCCGGACGCCGGGCCAGCGGGGCCGACTGGGAGCAGTTCTTC,CAGRRASGADWEQFF
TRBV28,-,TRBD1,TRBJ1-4,TGTGCCAGCAGTTTGGGGACAGGCCGTCCTGAAAAACTGTTTTTT,CASSLGTGRPEKLFF
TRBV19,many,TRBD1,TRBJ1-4,TGTGCCAGTATTGAGGGGACAGCAAAAAATGAAAAACTGTTTTTT,CASIEGTAKNEKLFF
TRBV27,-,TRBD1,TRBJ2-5,TGTGCCAGCAGTTCAGGGGGCGCGAGGGCCCAGTACTTC,CASSSGGARAQYF
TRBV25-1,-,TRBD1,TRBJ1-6,TGTGCCAGCAGTGAATTGGGGACAGGGGGCCATTCACCCCTCCACTTT,CASSELGTGGHSPLHF
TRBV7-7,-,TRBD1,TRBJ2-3,TGTGCCAGCAGCCAAGGACAGGGCCTTAGCACAGATACGCAGTATTTT,CASSQGQGLSTDTQYF
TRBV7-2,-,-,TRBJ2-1,TGTGCCAGCAGCTTATCAGGGTCCCTGGGGTTCGATGAGCAGTTCTTC,CASSLSGSLGFDEQFF
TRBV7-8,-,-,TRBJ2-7,TGTGCCAGCAGCCCCCGGGGGACAGACTCCTACGAGCAGTACTTC,CASSPRGTDSYEQYF
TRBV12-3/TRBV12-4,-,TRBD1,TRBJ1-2,TGTGCCAGCAGTGGGACAGACTATGGCTACACCTTC,CASSGTDYGYTF
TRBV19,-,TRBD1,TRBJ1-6,TGTGCCAGTAGCTATATACGGGACAGGGGTAATTCACCCCTCCACTTT,CASSYIRDRGNSPLHF
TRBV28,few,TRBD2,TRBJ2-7,TGTGCCAGCAGTTTAGAACTAGCGGGACGGACCTCCTACGAGCAGTACTTC,CASSLELAGRTSYEQYF
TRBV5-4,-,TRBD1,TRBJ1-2,TGTGCCAGCAGCAAGGGACAGGACAGAGGGGGCTATGGCTACACCTTC,CASSKGQDRGGYGYTF